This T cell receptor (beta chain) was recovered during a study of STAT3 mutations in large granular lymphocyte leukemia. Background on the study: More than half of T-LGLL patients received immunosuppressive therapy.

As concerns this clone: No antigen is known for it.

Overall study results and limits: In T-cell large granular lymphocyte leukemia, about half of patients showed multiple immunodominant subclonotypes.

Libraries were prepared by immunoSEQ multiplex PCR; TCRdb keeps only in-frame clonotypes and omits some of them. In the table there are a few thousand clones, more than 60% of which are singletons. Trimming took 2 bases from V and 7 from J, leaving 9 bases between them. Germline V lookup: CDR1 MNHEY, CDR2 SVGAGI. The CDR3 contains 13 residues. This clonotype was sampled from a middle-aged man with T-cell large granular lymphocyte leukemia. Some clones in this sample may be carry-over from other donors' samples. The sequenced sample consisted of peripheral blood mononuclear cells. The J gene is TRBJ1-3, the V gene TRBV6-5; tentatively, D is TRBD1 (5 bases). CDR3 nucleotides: TGTGCCAGCAGTTACGCCCCAGGGAACACCATATATTTT. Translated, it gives CASSYAPGNTIYF.